This T cell receptor beta chain was profiled in a study of blood T cell repertoires in COVID-19 (dated by TCRdb to 2018 to 2021). The study in broad terms: Samples covering the acute and convalescent phases of COVID-19 were provided by collaborators in the United States, Italy and Spain. The material from the prospective study consisted of cDNA or gDNA derived from T cells, B-cell-depleted T cells, or PBMCs. The dataset comprised deeply sampled blood TCRbeta repertoires from subjects exposed to, actively infected with, or recovered from COVID-19. The repertoires were released in a freely available public database meant as a resource for research on the immune response to SARS-CoV-2. The samples were drawn from the first 160 participants of the ongoing ImmuneRACE study and from 1,254 subjects provided by 6 global collaborators. A de-identified subject ID, COVID-19 status, age in years and sex were almost always included in the sample metadata. Where available, HLA class I and class II types were obtained from metadata supplied by the sample provider rather than from assay-based typing.

Whole blood was collected in K2EDTA tubes by collaborating institutions according to the institutions' own protocols. For TCRbeta analysis, collaborators shipped samples in one of three forms: frozen whole blood, isolated PBMCs, or DNA extracted from either of those sample types. TCRbeta CDR3 regions were amplified from genomic DNA by means of the immunoSEQ Assay, a bias-controlled multiplex PCR. Per the original workflow: Within the assay, amplification of reference gene primers was used to estimate how many nucleated cells each sample contained. Sequence reads were collapsed and filtered to measure the absolute abundance of every unique TCRbeta CDR3 rearrangement. For each sample, productive Simpson clonality was calculated as the square root of Simpson's diversity index across productive rearrangements. TCRdb stores this immuneACCESS table with in-frame sequences only. Part of the clones is absent; in the studies checked, under half of the shortfall reflects unresolved V genes, and no reason is known for the rest. V and J calls and clone size are those listed in that table; D and trimming were worked out from the DNA. The sample table holds some 150,000 clones, of which around 84% were seen once. Of the sample, 4.8% falls within the top ten clones.

The full study reports these points: Clinical and demographic metadata were provided uncurated, with the amount varying by source and participant.

The cysteine opens and the phenylalanine closes a CDR3 of 13 amino acids. Only the CDR3 DNA is retained, 39 bases long and in frame from the first base. For this chain, trimming is 10 bases at the V end and 7 bases at the J end, and the number of junction bases without a gene match is 7. Per the germline V gene, MDHEN is the CDR1 and SYDVKM is the CDR2. Turning to this clone: Its antigen remains undetermined. Base qualities are missing; no much larger clone stands one base away.

The sequencing sample was made of peripheral blood. Recombination linked TRBV28 to TRBJ1-4; 9 bases in the middle match TRBD1. This sequence originates from a human donor in a cohort sampled during active COVID-19. The DNA is as follows: TGTGCCACCCTACAGGGGGCCGGTGAAAAACTGTTTTTT. Its protein reads: CATLQGAGEKLFF.